The 31 T cell receptor beta chains below were found in one sample sequenced in a study of blood T cell repertoires in COVID-19. Data came from immunoSEQ multiplex PCR; TCRdb stores just in-frame clones and leaves some out. The sample gives roughly 250,000 clones, approximately 86% of which show up once; about 6% is in the top ten. Sequenced: PBMCs or T cells enriched from blood (not recorded which). These receptor sequences come from a young woman with acute COVID-19.

This clone appeared once. The chain recombines TRBV19 with TRBJ2-1; a possible D gene is TRBD2 (6 bases). Germline CDR1 is LNHDA and CDR2 is SQIVND (reference sequence). V lost 4 bases, J lost 2 bases, and 15 bases lay in between. The CDR3 length is 16 residues. CDR3 loop: CASSTNPGVTYNEQFF. The CDR3 DNA follows: TGTGCCAGTAGTACGAACCCGGGGGTCACCTACAATGAGCAGTTCTTC. Complete variable domain (other parts from reference TRBV19 and TRBJ2-1): DGGITQSPKYLFRKEGQNVTLSCEQNLNHDAMYWYRQDPGQGLRLIYYSQIVNDFQKGDIAEGYSVSREKKESFPLTVTSAQKNPTAFYLCASSTNPGVTYNEQFFGPGTRLTVL.

V gene TRBV9 combines with J gene TRBJ1-6; the D is unclear. The germline V and J ends were trimmed by 2 bases and 5 bases, with 8 bases remaining between them. The germline gives CDR1 SGDLS, CDR2 YYNGEE. The CDR3 length is 14 residues. This CDR3 is CASSVTGDNSPLHF. CDR3 DNA: TGTGCCAGCAGCGTCACCGGGGATAATTCACCCCTCCACTTT.

The CDR3, as DNA: TGTGCCAGCAGTGGGACCCTCATGGGGGGGCTGGATCAGCCCCAGCATTTT. Protein sequence: CASSGTLMGGLDQPQHF. The V gene is TRBV6-1, the J gene TRBJ1-5; possibly TRBD1 for D (6 bases). The CDR3 is 17 residues long. Germline V gene lookup returns CDR1 MNHNS and CDR2 SASEGT. V lost 4 bases and J lost 5, with 21 bases in between.

The chain links TRBV6-5 to TRBJ1-2, with D maybe TRBD1 (6 bases). V was clipped by 6 bases and J by 4 bases, with 15 bases between them. Germline V gene data show CDR1 as MNHEY and CDR2 as SVGAGI. The CDR3 has 14 amino acids. This CDR3 is CASRPPGHLYGYTF. The CDR3 nucleotides are TGTGCCAGCAGGCCCCCGGGACACCTCTATGGCTACACCTTC.

J is TRBJ1-3 and V is TRBV9, with 7 bases identical to TRBD1. Germline CDR1 is SGDLS and CDR2 is YYNGEE. The V segment lost 3 bases and the J segment 2 bases; nucleotides outside the gene matches: 5. The CDR3 is made up of 15 amino acids. The CDR3 DNA reads as TGTGCCAGCAGCGCCGAGGGGGCGACTGGAAACACCATATATTTT. Its translation: CASSAEGATGNTIYF. The variable domain in full, with the rest retrieved from reference TRBV9 and TRBJ1-3, is DSGVTQTPKHLITATGQRVTLRCSPRSGDLSVYWYQQSLDQGLQFLIQYYNGEERAKGNILERFSAQQFPDLHSELNLSSLELGDSALYFCASSAEGATGNTIYFGEGSWLTVV.

This clone was counted once. The chain carries TRBV7-6 and TRBJ2-1; D is uncertain. Per germline, CDR1 SGHVS and CDR2 FNYEAQ. Between the trimmed V and J ends, which lost 0 bases and 7 bases, there was a span of 7 bases. This CDR3 region has 13 residues. The CDR3 DNA reads as TGTGCCAGCAGCTTAGCGTGGAGTAATGAGCAGTTCTTC. Protein product: CASSLAWSNEQFF.

V and J are TRBV30 and TRBJ2-2, with D possibly being TRBD2 (5 bases). Per germline, CDR1 GTSNPN and CDR2 SVGIG (reference sequence). V dropped 3 bases and J dropped 9 bases, with 20 bases sitting between them. This CDR3 is built from 15 residues. The CDR3 DNA sequence: TGTGCCTGGAGCTCCCGCCGGGGATTAAGTCGGGAGCTGTTTTTT. Residues: CAWSSRRGLSRELFF.

The rearrangement links TRBV7-2 to TRBJ2-1; 7 bases map to TRBD2. CDR1 and CDR2 (germline): SGHTA, FQGNSA. The J segment lost 2 bases and the V segment lost 2 bases, leaving 3 bases of the junction unmatched. This CDR3 region has 15 residues. The CDR3 sequence: CASSLSGTTYNEQFF. As DNA, the CDR3 is TGTGCCAGCAGCTTAAGCGGGACGACCTACAATGAGCAGTTCTTC.

This clone was detected a few times. The genes are TRBV19 and TRBJ1-5; no definite D call. The CDR3 sequence is 12 residues long. Germline V gives CDR1 LNHDA, CDR2 SQIVND (reference sequence). V gave up 6 bases and J gave up 6 bases, with 9 bases separating them. CDR3 residues: CASSPGIQPQHF. In nucleotides, the CDR3 is TGTGCCAGTAGCCCGGGTATTCAGCCCCAGCATTTT.

The chain is built from TRBV4-3 and TRBJ2-7; 8 bases align to TRBD1. The V segment lost 3 bases and the J segment 1 base; nucleotides outside the gene matches: 2. CDR1 is LGHNA and CDR2 is YSLEER in the germline V gene. The CDR3 spans 14 residues. In DNA, the CDR3 is TGCGCCAGCAGCCAGGACAGGGCATCCTACGAGCAGTACTTC. Its protein is CASSQDRASYEQYF.

The J gene is TRBJ2-2, the V gene TRBV2, with a possible D match to TRBD2 (7 bases). CDR3 size: 16 residues. Germline CDR1 reads SNHLY; CDR2 reads FYNNEI. Between the trimmed V and J ends, which lost 5 bases and 2 bases, there was a span of 15 bases. Written as DNA, the CDR3 is TGTGCCAGCAGTCTTCTAGGGGGGGACAACACCGGGGAGCTGTTTTTT. This sequence encodes CASSLLGGDNTGELFF.

The V and J genes are TRBV7-9 and TRBJ2-7, with TRBD1 matching 10 bases. The CDR3 is 16 residues long. The germline CDR1 and CDR2 sequences are SEHNR and FQNEAQ (reference sequence). The ends lost 1 base at V and 1 base at J; junction bases unmatched: 4. As DNA, the CDR3 is TGTGCCAGCAGCTTAGGCGGGACAGGGGTATCCTACGAGCAGTACTTC. Translating gives CASSLGGTGVSYEQYF. The entire variable domain, with the rest obtained from reference TRBV7-9 and TRBJ2-7, is as follows: DTGVSQNPRHKITKRGQNVTFRCDPISEHNRLYWYRQTLGQGPEFLTYFQNEAQLEKSRLLSDRFSAERPKGSFSTLEIQRTEQGDSAMYLCASSLGGTGVSYEQYFGPGTRLTVT.

J is TRBJ2-2 and V is TRBV6-2 or TRBV6-3; 8 nucleotides line up with TRBD1. Trimming removed 2 bases from V and 4 bases from J; junction bases left unmatched: 21. This CDR3 has 21 amino acids. The germline gives CDR1 MNHEY, CDR2 SVGEGT. CDR3 nucleotides: TGTGCCAGCAGTTACGGCGATTACTACAAGGGACAGGAGACACCCACCGGGGAGCTGTTTTTT. This codes for CASSYGDYYKGQETPTGELFF.

The J gene is TRBJ2-3, the V gene TRBV7-6; D not certain. Germline CDR1 reads SGHVS; CDR2 reads FNYEAQ. The CDR3 is 17 amino acids. V was shortened by 3 bases and J by 2 bases, with 18 bases between the two germline ends. CDR3 nucleotide sequence: TGTGCCAGCAGCTTGGCAGGTTCCCACGTCTCCACAGATACGCAGTATTTT. Protein product: CASSLAGSHVSTDTQYF.

This rearrangement joins TRBV7-2 to TRBJ1-2; 8 bases fit TRBD1. The CDR3 is made up of 14 amino acids. The V segment lost 6 bases and the J segment 5 bases; nucleotides outside the gene matches: 8. Per the germline V gene, CDR1 is SGHTA and CDR2 is FQGNSA. DNA for the CDR3: TGTGCCAGCAGGCCCAACAGGGGGGAATATGGCTACACCTTC. Protein: CASRPNRGEYGYTF.

This rearrangement joins TRBV5-1 to TRBJ1-1; a weak D match, TRBD1 (5 bases). V was pared by 4 bases and J by 3 bases, with 13 bases between. This CDR3 comprises 14 residues. CDR1 and CDR2 (germline): SGHRS, YFSETQ. CDR3 loop: CASSRDSFDTEAFF. The CDR3 region has the DNA TGCGCCAGCAGCCGAGACAGCTTTGACACTGAAGCTTTCTTT. Drawing the rest from reference TRBV5-1 and TRBJ1-1, the complete variable domain is KAGVTQTPRYLIKTRGQQVTLSCSPISGHRSVSWYQQTPGQGLQFLFEYFSETQRNKGNFPGRFSGRQFSNSRSEMNVSTLELGDSALYLCASSRDSFDTEAFFGQGTRLTVV.

The chain links TRBV7-6 to TRBJ2-1, with 7 positions matching TRBD1. CDR3 length: 18 amino acids. V shed 5 bases and J 4 bases; nucleotides not matched to a gene: 17. Germline loops: CDR1 SGHVS, CDR2 FNYEAQ. CDR3 in DNA: TGTGCCAGCAGCGCGACCTTTTGGGGAAAGGGGGCTTACAATGAGCAGTTCTTC. Translating it yields CASSATFWGKGAYNEQFF.

CDR3 amino acids: CASSPPGRERQYF. The CDR3, as DNA: TGCGCCAGCAGCCCGCCCGGGAGAGAAAGGCAGTACTTC. This chain joins TRBV5-1 and TRBJ2-7; weak D call: TRBD2 (6 bases). The V and J ends lost 4 bases and 9 bases respectively, with 17 bases between them. Looked up from germline, CDR1 is SGHRS and CDR2 is YFSETQ. The CDR3 has 13 residues.

The chain is built from TRBV6-5 and TRBJ1-5; TRBD1 might be the D (6 bases). Looked up from germline, CDR1 is MNHEY and CDR2 is SVGAGI. The CDR3 consists of 14 residues. The V end was cut by 6 bases, the J end by 7 bases, with 16 bases between. CDR3 nucleotide sequence: TGTGCCAGCAGCCGCACTTCCGGGACACAGCCCCAGCATTTT. As protein: CASSRTSGTQPQHF.

The chain employs TRBV2 and TRBJ1-5; the D gene is possibly TRBD1 (5 bases). Germline V lookup: CDR1 SNHLY, CDR2 FYNNEI. The CDR3 sequence is 13 residues long. The V end was cut by 6 bases, the J end by 5 bases, with 11 bases between. The DNA for the CDR3 is TGTGCCAGCAGGACAGCCGCGGATCAGCCCCAGCATTTT. Translation: CASRTAADQPQHF.

The chain couples TRBV10-2 to TRBJ1-6; 7 positions agree with TRBD1. This CDR3 comprises 19 residues. Looked up from germline, CDR1 is WSHSY and CDR2 is SAAADI. Losses at the gene ends were 3 bases for V and 0 bases for J; bases not matched to a gene: 11. This chain's CDR3 is CASSDPTGNFGSYNSPLHF. For the CDR3, the DNA is TGCGCCAGCAGTGACCCGACAGGGAACTTTGGCTCCTATAATTCACCCCTCCACTTT.

The genes are TRBV2 and TRBJ1-5, with D perhaps TRBD1 (6 bases). V lost 3 bases, J lost 1 base, and 10 bases lay in between. The germline V gene encodes CDR1 SNHLY and CDR2 FYNNEI. The CDR3 totals 15 residues. The CDR3 nucleotides read TGTGCCAGCAGTGAGGGCCAGGGGAGCAATCAGCCCCAGCATTTT. As protein: CASSEGQGSNQPQHF.

The genes are TRBV28 and TRBJ1-1; D not certain. Germline V lookup: CDR1 MDHEN, CDR2 SYDVKM. The V and J ends lost 7 bases and 9 bases respectively, with 21 bases between them. The length of the CDR3 is 14 residues. This CDR3 reads CASTPLRASRKAFF. In nucleotides, the CDR3 is TGTGCCAGCACCCCGCTCCGAGCGTCAAGGAAAGCTTTCTTT.

This clone was seen once. This sequence joins TRBV7-9 and TRBJ2-5; 8 bases align to TRBD1. Germline lookup yields CDR1 SEHNR and CDR2 FQNEAQ (reference sequence). The CDR3 has 14 amino acids. V dropped 4 bases and J dropped 5; count of bases not matched to a gene: 6. The CDR3 sequence is CASSSKDRAETQYF. CDR3 coding DNA: TGTGCCAGCAGCTCTAAGGACAGGGCCGAGACCCAGTACTTC.

The chain has TRBV13 and TRBJ1-5; TRBD1 matches 11 bases. CDR1 PRHDT and CDR2 FYEKMQ come from the germline V gene (reference sequence). With V trimmed by 4 bases and J by 7 bases, 12 bases remained unmatched. The CDR3 totals 17 residues. The DNA for the CDR3 is TGTGCCAGCAGCTCGAATCCCGGGACAGGGGGTAGACAGCCCCAGCATTTT. Protein: CASSSNPGTGGRQPQHF.

This clone has only one observation. The V and J genes are TRBV28 and TRBJ2-2; TRBD2 is a possible D gene (6 bases). Trimming cost V 3 bases and J 4 bases, with 12 bases left between them. Germline lookup yields CDR1 MDHEN and CDR2 SYDVKM. This CDR3 has 15 amino acids. The CDR3: CASSLSLALTGELFF. In DNA form, the CDR3 reads TGTGCCAGCAGTTTGAGTCTAGCGCTCACCGGGGAGCTGTTTTTT.

This clone was detected only a few times. V is TRBV5-5 and J is TRBJ2-1; 7 positions agree with TRBD2. The CDR3 contains 10 residues. Germline V CDR1 and CDR2: SGHKS, YYEKEE (reference sequence). V trimming: 3 bases; J trimming: 13 bases; junction bases outside the gene matches: 1. The DNA for the CDR3 is TGTGCCAGCAGCTGGGGGGGACAGTTCTTC. Its protein is CASSWGGQFF.

The rearrangement joins TRBV12-3 or TRBV12-4 to TRBJ1-1; 7 bases fit TRBD1. The CDR3 is 13 residues long. The V and J ends lost 8 bases and 11 bases, in that order; junction bases with no gene match: 14. The CDR3 is CASHSTGKGTAFF. CDR3 in DNA: TGTGCCAGCCACTCGACAGGGAAGGGGACGGCTTTCTTT.

This clone was recorded once. The chain links TRBV9 to TRBJ1-3; 7 nucleotides match TRBD1. CDR3 size: 15 residues. After removal of 4 bases from V and 4 bases from J, the junction contained 8 bases not matched to a gene. Germline V gene data show CDR1 as SGDLS and CDR2 as YYNGEE. The CDR3 DNA is TGTGCCAGCAGCTCAGAACAGGGGTCCGGAAACACCATATATTTT. Encoded protein: CASSSEQGSGNTIYF.

The J gene is TRBJ2-4, the V gene TRBV10-3, with D possibly matching TRBD2 (5 bases). The CDR3 is 13 amino acids. Looked up from germline, CDR1 is ENHRY and CDR2 is SYGVKD. With 4 bases removed from V and 6 bases from J, the gap between germline ends came to 10 bases. CDR3: CAISGIEGNIQYF. CDR3 nucleotide sequence: TGTGCCATCAGTGGGATTGAGGGAAACATTCAGTACTTC.

The chain joins TRBV5-1 to TRBJ1-1; the D gene is possibly TRBD1 (5 bases). The CDR3 sequence is 14 residues long. Germline CDR1 reads SGHRS; CDR2 reads YFSETQ. Trimming removed 4 bases at V and 0 bases at J, with 10 bases between. The CDR3 DNA sequence: TGCGCCAGCAGCGCGGGACGATTGAACACTGAAGCTTTCTTT. Translation gives CASSAGRLNTEAFF.